These 21 T cell receptor beta chains came from one sample sequenced in a study of blood T cell repertoires in COVID-19. This table comes from immunoSEQ multiplex PCR, and its TCRdb copy is limited to in-frame clones, with some not included. This sample has nearly 300,000 clones, with around nine tenths found just once. Material: PBMCs or T cells enriched from blood (not recorded which). The receptors stem from a woman aged 45-59 years who had been exposed to COVID-19.

The chain is built from TRBV5-6 and TRBJ2-2; D unresolved. This CDR3 spans 16 amino acids. CDR1 and CDR2 from the germline V gene are SGHDT and YYEEEE. V lost 4 bases and J lost 4, with 17 bases in between. The CDR3 nucleotides are TGTGCCAGCAGCGCCATGGCGGCAGTTACCACCGGGGAGCTGTTTTTT. Its protein is CASSAMAAVTTGELFF.

CDR3 sequence (DNA): TGTGCCAGCAACTGGCCTAGCGGGGGGGAGGAAGGCTACAATGAGCAGTTCTTC. Translating gives CASNWPSGGEEGYNEQFF. The V call is TRBV2, the J call TRBJ2-1, with 12 bases identical to TRBD2. The V gene's germline CDR1 is SNHLY and CDR2 FYNNEI. V shed 7 bases, J shed 3 bases, and the junction held 13 bases outside the gene matches. The CDR3 length is 18 residues.

V is TRBV9 and J is TRBJ1-6; D gene uncertain. V dropped 3 bases and J dropped 5 bases, with 9 bases sitting between them. CDR3 length: 14 residues. Germline CDR1 SGDLS, CDR2 YYNGEE. The CDR3: CASSGRSDNSPLHF. The CDR3 DNA sequence: TGTGCCAGCAGCGGCAGGTCGGATAATTCACCCCTCCACTTT.

This chain joins TRBV7-9 and TRBJ1-6; D not resolved. CDR1 is SEHNR and CDR2 is FQNEAQ in the germline V gene (reference sequence). The V gene lost 5 bases and the J gene lost 0 bases, with 8 bases spanning the gap. The CDR3 consists of 15 residues. CDR3: CASSTRDSYNSPLHF. The CDR3 coding sequence is TGTGCCAGCAGCACCCGGGACTCCTATAATTCACCCCTCCACTTT.

The chain joins TRBV5-1 to TRBJ2-1, with 8 positions matching TRBD2. In germline, CDR1 is SGHRS, CDR2 YFSETQ. V was pared by 0 bases and J by 4 bases, with 15 bases of the junction left unmatched. The CDR3 runs 19 residues. As DNA, the CDR3 is TGCGCCAGCAGCTTGGCCCCTAGCGGGCCGACATCTGGGTACAATGAGCAGTTCTTC. Translation gives CASSLAPSGPTSGYNEQFF.

This clone came up once. This rearrangement joins TRBV7-9 to TRBJ1-2; 9 nucleotides align to TRBD1. Per germline, CDR1 SEHNR and CDR2 FQNEAQ (reference sequence). Losses at the gene ends were 4 bases for V and 4 bases for J; bases not matched to a gene: 7. CDR3 length: 15 amino acids. The CDR3 reads CASSSNRGPGYGYTF. CDR3 in DNA: TGTGCCAGCAGCTCAAACAGGGGGCCGGGCTATGGCTACACCTTC.

This clone has only a few counts. In the same sample, other DNA sequences code for this CDR3. The chain couples TRBV19 to TRBJ1-5; weak D call: TRBD1 (5 bases). V was pared by 3 bases and J by 4 bases, with 7 bases between. The CDR3 is 13 amino acids. CDR1 and CDR2 from the germline V gene are LNHDA and SQIVND (reference sequence). The CDR3 DNA sequence: TGTGCCAGTAGTATCCGGGGGAATCAGCCCCAGCATTTT. This sequence encodes CASSIRGNQPQHF. Full variable domain (missing parts from reference TRBV19 and TRBJ1-5): DGGITQSPKYLFRKEGQNVTLSCEQNLNHDAMYWYRQDPGQGLRLIYYSQIVNDFQKGDIAEGYSVSREKKESFPLTVTSAQKNPTAFYLCASSIRGNQPQHFGDGTRLSIL.

This rearrangement joins TRBV30 to TRBJ1-2, with D perhaps TRBD1 (6 bases). Trimming removed 7 bases at V and 4 bases at J, with 16 bases between. There are 13 residues in the CDR3. In germline, CDR1 is GTSNPN, CDR2 SVGIG (reference sequence). The CDR3, as DNA: TGTGCCTTCCAAAAAGACAGGATCTATGGCTACACCTTC. Its protein is CAFQKDRIYGYTF.

The V call is TRBV29-1, the J call TRBJ1-3, with D tentatively TRBD1 (6 bases). Trimming took 7 bases from V and 1 from J, leaving 8 bases between them. The length of the CDR3 is 12 residues. The V gene's germline CDR1 is SQVTM and CDR2 ANQGSEA. The CDR3 loop is CSAQGSGNTIYF. CDR3 in DNA: TGCAGCGCACAGGGTTCTGGAAACACCATATATTTT.

The chain uses TRBV19 and TRBJ1-5; TRBD1 aligns across 7 bases. CDR1 is LNHDA, CDR2 SQIVND, per germline (reference sequence). Losses at the gene ends were 2 bases for V and 6 bases for J; bases not matched to a gene: 13. The CDR3 sequence is 17 residues long. The CDR3: CASSIRGATGIGQPQHF. The CDR3 DNA follows: TGTGCCAGTAGTATACGTGGGGCGACAGGGATCGGTCAGCCCCAGCATTTT.

The chain has TRBV6-1 and TRBJ1-6, with unresolved D. The CDR3 length is 15 residues. The V and J ends lost 2 bases and 5 bases respectively, with 10 bases between them. CDR1 is MNHNS, CDR2 SASEGT, per germline. CDR3 sequence: CASSESIGNNSPLHF. CDR3 nucleotide sequence: TGTGCCAGCAGTGAATCAATCGGTAATAATTCACCCCTCCACTTT.

This chain joins TRBV24-1 and TRBJ2-5, with TRBD1 identical over 11 bases. This CDR3 is built from 15 residues. The V gene's germline CDR1 is KGHDR and CDR2 SFDVKD. After removal of 8 bases from V and 2 bases from J, the junction contained 6 bases not matched to a gene. The CDR3 protein is CATNSGTGGQETQYF. The CDR3 DNA reads TGTGCCACCAACTCCGGGACAGGGGGGCAAGAGACCCAGTACTTC.

The chain has TRBV6-4 and TRBJ2-1; tentatively, D is TRBD1 (6 bases). CDR1 and CDR2 (germline): MRHNA, SNTAGT. V was shortened by 2 bases and J by 8 bases, with 13 bases between the two germline ends. The CDR3 totals 14 residues. The CDR3 loop reads CASSDGTPGHEQFF. The CDR3 nucleotides are TGTGCCAGCAGTGACGGGACACCCGGGCATGAGCAGTTCTTC.

The V call is TRBV28, the J call TRBJ1-2, with 8 bases aligning to TRBD1. CDR3 size: 14 residues. V trimming: 3 bases; J trimming: 6 bases; junction bases outside the gene matches: 6. The germline gives CDR1 MDHEN, CDR2 SYDVKM. The CDR3 loop is CASSFIRGLHGYTF. CDR3 nucleotide sequence: TGTGCCAGCAGTTTTATCAGGGGGCTACATGGCTACACCTTC.

The chain joins TRBV28 to TRBJ2-2; perhaps TRBD1 as D (7 bases). Trimming shortened V by 9 bases and J by 5 bases, and 19 bases separated the two germline ends. The CDR3 has 15 amino acids. Germline CDR1 reads MDHEN; CDR2 reads SYDVKM. CDR3 nucleotide sequence: TGTGCCAGTAAACTGTCAGGGGGGTGGACCGGGGAGCTGTTTTTT. Its translation: CASKLSGGWTGELFF.

This clone was detected only a few times. The gene calls are TRBV30 and TRBJ1-6; D is ambiguous. The length of the CDR3 is 14 residues. Between the trimmed V and J ends, which lost 4 bases and 6 bases, there was a span of 13 bases. Germline V gene data show CDR1 as GTSNPN and CDR2 as SVGIG (reference sequence). The CDR3 bases are TGTGCCTGGACCCAGGTACAGATTAATTCACCCCTCCACTTT. Translating gives CAWTQVQINSPLHF.

This chain joins TRBV24-1 and TRBJ2-1; D remains unclear. From germline, CDR1 is KGHDR and CDR2 SFDVKD. This CDR3 has 11 amino acids. Trimming shortened V by 2 bases and J by 7 bases, and 2 bases separated the two germline ends. CDR3 sequence reads: CATSDSNEQFF. CDR3 nucleotide sequence: TGTGCCACCAGTGATTCGAATGAGCAGTTCTTC.

This sequence joins TRBV7-2 and TRBJ2-7; 7 nucleotides line up with TRBD1. The ends lost 5 bases at V and 4 bases at J; junction bases unmatched: 5. Germline values: CDR1 SGHTA, CDR2 FQGNSA. This CDR3 is built from 13 residues. As DNA, the CDR3 is TGTGCCAGCAGCCCCGACAGGGAATACGAGCAGTACTTC. It encodes CASSPDREYEQYF.

The V and J genes are TRBV14 and TRBJ1-2, with 8 bases that match TRBD1. Germline loops: CDR1 SGHDN, CDR2 FVKESK. V trimming: 5 bases; J trimming: 4 bases; junction bases outside the gene matches: 0. This CDR3 has 12 residues. CDR3 nucleotides: TGTGCCAGCAGCGGGACAGGCTATGGCTACACCTTC. It codes for CASSGTGYGYTF.

The chain joins TRBV6-5 to TRBJ2-1, with 8 bases matching TRBD1. The length of the CDR3 is 14 residues. Trimming at V came to 6 bases and at J to 5 bases, leaving 6 bases not matched to a gene. From germline, CDR1 is MNHEY and CDR2 SVGAGI. The CDR3 bases are TGTGCCAGCAGAACGGACAGGGAGGACAATGAGCAGTTCTTC. Translation: CASRTDREDNEQFF.

This clone was seen once. V and J are TRBV7-9 and TRBJ1-4, with a weak D call TRBD1 (5 bases). CDR3 size: 15 residues. Germline assignment: CDR1 SEHNR and CDR2 FQNEAQ (reference sequence). V lost 2 bases to trimming and J lost 8 bases, with 15 bases between them. The chain's CDR3 is CASSLIGGSGEKLFF. In DNA form, the CDR3 reads TGTGCCAGCAGCTTAATCGGGGGTTCAGGAGAAAAACTGTTTTTT.